These 16 T cell receptor beta chains were sequenced from one sample in a study of CD8 T cells in ankylosing spondylitis. TCRdb analysed the 5' RACE reads with MiXCR anew, one entry per CDR3 protein. The sample yields a few hundred thousand distinct CDR3 sequences, more than 20% seen once. Sample: blood, either unsorted or a sorted T cell fraction (not recorded which). These receptors all come from a male donor with ankylosing spondylitis or in good health (not recorded which).

This clonotype occurred a few times. This chain joins TRBV6-1 and TRBJ2-1, with 9 bases aligning to TRBD1. The CDR3 covers 16 residues. Looked up from germline, CDR1 is MNHNS and CDR2 is SASEGT. The V segment lost 6 bases and the J segment 0 bases; nucleotides outside the gene matches: 6. CDR3 nucleotides: TGTGCCAGCAGGGCAGGGACAGGGATCTCCTACAATGAGCAGTTCTTC. Translation gives CASRAGTGISYNEQFF.

The chain links TRBV20-1 to TRBJ2-5; D possibly corresponds to TRBD2 (5 bases). CDR3 length: 13 residues. V dropped 7 bases and J dropped 1 base, with 13 bases sitting between them. The germline gives CDR1 DFQATT, CDR2 SNEGSKA (reference sequence). The CDR3 region is CSEVRVGQETQYF. The CDR3 nucleotides are TGCAGTGAGGTGAGGGTCGGCCAAGAGACCCAGTACTTC.

The table lists this clonotype with a few counts. The DNA of the CDR3 is TGTGCCAGCAGCCCATCCCCGGGACTAGCGGGGGGCCACCATTCCTACGAGCAGTACTTC. It codes for CASSPSPGLAGGHHSYEQYF. The rearrangement uses TRBV7-7 and TRBJ2-7, with 15 nucleotides matching TRBD2. V was clipped by 5 bases and J by 1 base; unmatched bases: 15. CDR1 is SSHAT, CDR2 FNYEAQ, per germline (reference sequence). This CDR3 is built from 20 residues.

Points on this clonotype: The germline gene is not matched at one end of the junction; a read error may be the cause. This rearrangement joins TRBV5-6 to TRBJ2-1; maybe TRBD2 (6 bases). The V gene's germline CDR1 is SGHDT and CDR2 YYEEEE. This CDR3 region has 15 residues. The DNA of the CDR3 is TGTGCCACCAGCCTTCTATCGCGGGGCGGCAGTGAGCAGTTCTTC. It encodes CATSLLSRGGSEQFF.

The V call is TRBV5-6, the J call TRBJ2-2, with D unclear. V was pared by 4 bases and J by 9 bases, with 16 bases between. The germline V gene encodes CDR1 SGHDT and CDR2 YYEEEE. The CDR3 extends over 14 amino acids. The CDR3 nucleotides are TGTGCCAGCAGCCCCGGGCTCAACAGCTGGGAGCTGTTTTTT. Its translation is CASSPGLNSWELFF.

V gene TRBV29-1 combines with J gene TRBJ2-2; TRBD1 matches at 10 bases. This CDR3 is built from 15 residues. Germline values: CDR1 SQVTM, CDR2 ANQGSEA. J was trimmed by 6 bases and V by 6 bases; bases with no gene match: 10. CDR3 DNA: TGCAGCGTCTCGAGGGGGGACAGGGGATCCGGGGAGCTGTTTTTT. Protein sequence: CSVSRGDRGSGELFF.

V gene TRBV6-1 combines with J gene TRBJ2-3; D gene unclear. Germline lookup yields CDR1 MNHNS and CDR2 SASEGT. The ends were cut back, 1 base at V and 0 bases at J, with 5 bases in the middle. This CDR3 has 14 amino acids. CDR3 nucleotides: TGTGCCAGCAGTGAAGGGCCTAGCACAGATACGCAGTATTTT. Translation gives CASSEGPSTDTQYF.

This clonotype was seen more than once but under ten times. The rearrangement joins TRBV7-2 to TRBJ2-5; 7 nucleotides agree with TRBD2. V shed 3 bases, J shed 1 base, and the junction held 5 bases outside the gene matches. The CDR3 runs 15 residues. Germline lookup yields CDR1 SGHTA and CDR2 FQGNSA. The CDR3 DNA is TGTGCCAGCAGCTTTGAGGCTAGCGGCCAAGAGACCCAGTACTTC. Protein product: CASSFEASGQETQYF. Combining the CDR3 with reference TRBV7-2 and TRBJ2-5 gives the whole variable domain GAGVSQSPSNKVTEKGKDVELRCDPISGHTALYWYRQSLGQGLEFLIYFQGNSAPDKSGLPSDRFSAERTGGSVSTLTIQRTQQEDSAVYLCASSFEASGQETQYFGPGTRLLVL.

V and J are TRBV7-9 and TRBJ2-1; 14 bases match TRBD2. With V trimmed by 7 bases and J by 8 bases, 7 bases remained unmatched. The CDR3 runs to 15 residues. Germline V lookup: CDR1 SEHNR, CDR2 FQNEAQ (reference sequence). Here the CDR3 DNA reads TGTGCCAGCACGCCGGGACTAGCGGGGGTGGATGAGCAGTTCTTC. This translates into CASTPGLAGVDEQFF.

A few counts support this clonotype. This rearrangement joins TRBV13 to TRBJ2-2, with D possibly matching TRBD1 (5 bases). V lost 5 bases, J lost 6 bases, and 16 bases lay in between. The length of the CDR3 is 15 residues. Germline CDR1 is PRHDT and CDR2 is FYEKMQ (reference sequence). CDR3 nucleotides: TGTGCCAGCAGCGCCAGCGACAGTACAGCCGGGGAGCTGTTTTTT. Encoded protein: CASSASDSTAGELFF.

V and J are TRBV20-1 and TRBJ2-7, with D possibly being TRBD2 (5 bases). CDR1 is DFQATT, CDR2 SNEGSKA, per germline (reference sequence). The CDR3 is 11 residues long. Trimming took off 0 bases at V and 12 bases at J, with 12 bases between the two ends. CDR3 bases: TGCAGTGCTAGAGATGTGCGGGTGCCGTACTTC. The encoded protein is CSARDVRVPYF.

This clonotype occurred a few times. The chain recombines TRBV7-9 with TRBJ1-5, with D possibly TRBD1 on 6 matching bases. CDR3 length: 15 amino acids. The germline V and J ends were trimmed by 5 bases and 4 bases, with 15 bases remaining between them. The germline gives CDR1 SEHNR, CDR2 FQNEAQ (reference sequence). CDR3 in DNA: TGTGCCAGCAGCCCAAAGGGGGGGTCAAATCAGCCCCAGCATTTT. This codes for CASSPKGGSNQPQHF.

This clonotype showed up just once. The chain uses TRBV4-2 and TRBJ1-1; tentative D call: TRBD1 (5 bases). Germline assignment: CDR1 LGHNA and CDR2 YNFKEQ. The CDR3 is 13 residues long. The V end was cut by 3 bases, the J end by 6 bases, with 11 bases between. DNA of the CDR3: TGTGCCAGCAGCCATGGTTTGGGGGCTGAAGCTTTCTTT. Its translation is CASSHGLGAEAFF.

The genes are TRBV5-1 and TRBJ2-6; no definite D call. Germline V gives CDR1 SGHRS, CDR2 YFSETQ. V was shortened by 0 bases and J by 2 bases, with 15 bases between the two germline ends. The length of the CDR3 is 18 residues. The CDR3 region has the DNA TGCGCCAGCAGCTTGGGGGTGGGCCCCAGGACTGGGGCCAACGTCCTGACTTTC. Protein sequence: CASSLGVGPRTGANVLTF. The full variable domain, completed using reference TRBV5-1 and TRBJ2-6, is KAGVTQTPRYLIKTRGQQVTLSCSPISGHRSVSWYQQTPGQGLQFLFEYFSETQRNKGNFPGRFSGRQFSNSRSEMNVSTLELGDSALYLCASSLGVGPRTGANVLTFGAGSRLTVL.

This clonotype occurred a few times. The chain has TRBV12-3 or TRBV12-4 and TRBJ1-1; D is uncertain. V dropped 8 bases and J dropped 1 base, with 11 bases sitting between them. The CDR3 runs 13 residues. The CDR3 DNA reads as TGTGCCAGCGCCATCGAACCGAACACTGAAGCTTTCTTT. Its protein product is CASAIEPNTEAFF.

The J gene is TRBJ2-1, the V gene TRBV7-9; D not certain. There are 13 residues in the CDR3. Trimming took off 5 bases at V and 9 bases at J, with 14 bases between the two ends. Germline V gene lookup returns CDR1 SEHNR and CDR2 FQNEAQ (reference sequence). DNA of the CDR3: TGTGCCAGCAGCCGAGAGGCGCATGTTGAGCAGTTCTTC. This translates into CASSREAHVEQFF.